Following are 6 T cell receptor beta chains from one sample sequenced in a study of T-cell reconstitution after alpha-beta-depleted transplantation in children. A TCRbeta library incorporating unique molecular identifiers was prepared. TCRdb used MiXCR to reprocess the PCR reads, holding one entry per CDR3 protein. The sample yields fewer than 550,000 distinct CDR3 sequences, approximately 10% seen once. The sample consisted of PBMCs, mostly from graft donor cells, taken 180 days after TCRalphabeta/CD19-depleted stem cell transplant. The receptor set was obtained from a female patient younger than 10 who had a stem cell transplant for aplastic anemia, so the T cells may come from the graft donor.

This clonotype was detected only a few times. The rearrangement uses TRBV6-5 and TRBJ2-6, with D hard to call. The V gene's germline CDR1 is MNHEY and CDR2 SVGAGI. V lost 2 bases and J 0 bases, leaving 5 bases between the germline ends. The CDR3 has 15 amino acids. CDR3 protein: CASSYASSGANVLTF. CDR3 nucleotide sequence: TGTGCCAGCAGTTACGCCAGCTCTGGGGCCAACGTCCTGACTTTC.

DNA for the CDR3: TGTGCCACCAGTGATGACAGGGGGCACGACAATCAGCCCCAGCATTTT. It yields the protein CATSDDRGHDNQPQHF. The chain has TRBV24-1 and TRBJ1-5; TRBD1 aligns across 10 bases. From germline, CDR1 is KGHDR and CDR2 SFDVKD. CDR3 length equals 16 residues. V lost 3 bases to trimming and J lost 3 bases; unmatched junction nucleotides: 4.

This clonotype was seen a handful of times. The rearrangement joins TRBV28 to TRBJ1-6; D gene uncertain. V lost 2 bases and J 0 bases, leaving 11 bases between the germline ends. Per germline, CDR1 MDHEN and CDR2 SYDVKM. The CDR3 is 17 amino acids. The CDR3 nucleotides read TGTGCCAGCAGTTTAAGACACCGAAGCTCCTATAATTCACCCCTCCACTTT. Translation gives CASSLRHRSSYNSPLHF.

This clonotype was counted many times. This chain connects TRBV28 to TRBJ2-1; 7 bases are shared with TRBD2. This CDR3 region has 14 residues. CDR1 is MDHEN, CDR2 SYDVKM, per germline. J lost 5 bases, V lost 10 bases, and 11 bases had no gene match. The CDR3 DNA reads TGTGCCATCCGGCGGGGAGGGAGGCACAATGAGCAGTTCTTC. This encodes CAIRRGGRHNEQFF.

This clonotype was recorded at least ten times. The V call is TRBV11-2, the J call TRBJ1-2; D is ambiguous. Germline values: CDR1 SGHAT, CDR2 FQNNGV. Trimming removed 5 bases at V and 5 bases at J, with 9 bases between. The CDR3 totals 12 residues. In nucleotides, the CDR3 is TGTGCCAGCAGCGCTGAGGGTTATGGCTACACCTTC. Residues: CASSAEGYGYTF.

The CDR3 loop is CSGFLGYNEQFF. The DNA of the CDR3 is TGCAGCGGCTTCCTGGGCTACAATGAGCAGTTCTTC. The chain combines TRBV29-1 with TRBJ2-1; D not resolved. CDR1 and CDR2 from the germline V gene are SQVTM and ANQGSEA. Trimming pared 7 bases from V and 3 bases from J, leaving 10 bases between. CDR3 length: 12 amino acids.